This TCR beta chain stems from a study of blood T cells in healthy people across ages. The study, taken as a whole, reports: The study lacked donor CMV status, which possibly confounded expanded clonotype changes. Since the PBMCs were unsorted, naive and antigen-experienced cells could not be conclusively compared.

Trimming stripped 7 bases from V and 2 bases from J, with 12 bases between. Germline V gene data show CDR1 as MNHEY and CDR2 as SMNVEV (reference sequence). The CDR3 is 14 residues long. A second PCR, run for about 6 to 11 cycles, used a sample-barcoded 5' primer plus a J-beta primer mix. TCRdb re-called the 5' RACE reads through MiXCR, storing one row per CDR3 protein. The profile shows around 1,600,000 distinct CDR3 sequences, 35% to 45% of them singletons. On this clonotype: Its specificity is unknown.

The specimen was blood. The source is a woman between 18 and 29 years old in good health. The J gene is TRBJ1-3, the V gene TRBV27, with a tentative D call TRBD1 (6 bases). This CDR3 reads CASKSAGAGNTIYF. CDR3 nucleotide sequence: TGTGCCAGCAAATCGGCAGGGGCTGGAAACACCATATATTTT.